The next 12 T cell receptor beta chains were all read from a single sample in a study of shared clonotypes between healthy human individuals. The method was immunoSEQ multiplex PCR; TCRdb's version includes in-frame clones alone and lacks a portion of them. The sample has 2 million to 2.5 million clones, around 92% seen once. The specimen was naive CD4+ T cells from PBMCs. The subset is: CD45RA+ positively selected. The source of these receptors is a man between 18 and 29 years old in good health. Some clones in this sample may be carry-over from other donors' samples.

This clone has a single count. V is TRBV13 and J is TRBJ2-7; 7 nucleotides agree with TRBD2. The CDR3 loop spans 15 amino acids. CDR1 PRHDT and CDR2 FYEKMQ come from the germline V gene (reference sequence). V dropped 0 bases and J dropped 3; count of bases not matched to a gene: 5. CDR3 protein: CASSLGSRTSYEQYF. The CDR3 DNA is TGTGCCAGCAGCTTAGGCAGTAGGACTAGCTACGAGCAGTACTTC. The complete variable domain, with remaining parts taken from reference TRBV13 and TRBJ2-7, reads AAGVIQSPRHLIKEKRETATLKCYPIPRHDTVYWYQQGPGQDPQFLISFYEKMQSDKGSIPDRFSAQQFSDYHSELNMSSLELGDSALYFCASSLGSRTSYEQYFGPGTRLTVT.

The CDR3 sequence is CASSPGLAGGPWDEQYF. CDR3 bases: TGCGCCAGCAGCCCCGGACTAGCGGGAGGGCCGTGGGACGAGCAGTACTTC. The chain is built from TRBV5-1 and TRBJ2-7, with TRBD2 matching over 15 bases. The germline CDR1 and CDR2 sequences are SGHRS and YFSETQ. V lost 4 bases and J lost 5; bases outside the gene matches: 10. The CDR3 totals 17 residues.

The rearrangement links TRBV2 to TRBJ2-5, with 9 bases that match TRBD2. CDR1 and CDR2 (germline): SNHLY, FYNNEI. The ends lost 6 bases at V and 4 bases at J; junction bases unmatched: 12. The CDR3 is 16 amino acids. Here the CDR3 reads CASRTSGLSGLETQYF. DNA for the CDR3: TGTGCCAGCAGAACTAGCGGGCTATCCGGTTTAGAGACCCAGTACTTC.

The genes are TRBV7-9 and TRBJ2-1, with TRBD2 as a possible D gene (6 bases). Germline V gene sequence: CDR1 SEHNR, CDR2 FQNEAQ (reference sequence). The germline V and J ends were trimmed by 2 bases and 7 bases, with 9 bases remaining between them. The CDR3 length is 13 residues. The CDR3 protein is CASSLLGRNEQFF. The CDR3, as DNA: TGTGCCAGCAGCTTACTCGGGAGAAATGAGCAGTTCTTC.

The gene calls are TRBV28 and TRBJ1-2; the D gene is possibly TRBD1 (6 bases). Germline lookup yields CDR1 MDHEN and CDR2 SYDVKM. The CDR3 has 15 residues. Trimming left V 6 bases short and J 0 bases short, with 14 bases between. CDR3 bases: TGTGCCAGCAGCGTTAAGACAGGTACTAACTATGGCTACACCTTC. This gives the protein CASSVKTGTNYGYTF.

For this clone: Other DNA sequences in the same sample also yield this CDR3. The chain uses TRBV28 and TRBJ2-7; D may be TRBD2 (6 bases). Germline values: CDR1 MDHEN, CDR2 SYDVKM. Between the trimmed V and J ends, which lost 9 bases and 2 bases, there was a span of 14 bases. There are 13 residues in the CDR3. The CDR3 DNA is TGTGCCAGTCGAGGCGGGACGGCCTACGAGCAGTACTTC. The encoded protein is CASRGGTAYEQYF.

This rearrangement joins TRBV7-9 to TRBJ2-7, with no clear D. The germline V and J ends were trimmed by 2 bases and 3 bases, with 11 bases remaining between them. Per the germline V gene, CDR1 is SEHNR and CDR2 is FQNEAQ (reference sequence). The CDR3 runs to 14 residues. The CDR3 nucleotides are TGTGCCAGCAGCTTATACGGCGTAGGCTACGAGCAGTACTTC. Residues: CASSLYGVGYEQYF.

V is TRBV5-1 and J is TRBJ2-1; possible D gene TRBD1, 6 bases. Germline CDR1 SGHRS, CDR2 YFSETQ. Trimming shortened V by 5 bases and J by 0 bases, and 21 bases separated the two germline ends. This CDR3 spans 18 amino acids. Here the CDR3 reads CASREQGRPTFSYNEQFF. The CDR3 DNA reads as TGCGCCAGCAGGGAACAGGGACGCCCTACCTTCTCCTACAATGAGCAGTTCTTC.

The J gene is TRBJ2-2, the V gene TRBV28; weak D call: TRBD1 (6 bases). The germline V gene has CDR1 MDHEN and CDR2 SYDVKM. V was trimmed by 2 bases and J by 0 bases, leaving 10 bases between them. The CDR3 sequence is 16 residues long. CDR3 nucleotides: TGTGCCAGCAGTTTAATCACAGGGCCGAACACCGGGGAGCTGTTTTTT. This encodes CASSLITGPNTGELFF.

This chain connects TRBV6-5 to TRBJ1-6; D gene uncertain. The CDR3 runs to 12 residues. Germline V gene data show CDR1 as MNHEY and CDR2 as SVGAGI. V dropped 6 bases and J dropped 3 bases, with 3 bases sitting between them. This CDR3 is CASSNYNSPLHF. In nucleotides, the CDR3 is TGTGCCAGCAGCAACTATAATTCACCCCTCCACTTT.

The rearrangement links TRBV30 to TRBJ2-7, with D possibly being TRBD2 (6 bases). This CDR3 spans 14 amino acids. V dropped 5 bases and J dropped 0 bases, with 14 bases sitting between them. Germline V gene data show CDR1 as GTSNPN and CDR2 as SVGIG (reference sequence). CDR3 sequence reads: CAWGNGGVSYEQYF. The CDR3 DNA follows: TGTGCCTGGGGAAACGGGGGAGTCTCCTACGAGCAGTACTTC.

As for this clone: In the same sample, other DNA sequences code for this CDR3. The J gene is TRBJ2-5, the V gene TRBV11-2; D is perhaps TRBD1 (6 bases). CDR1 is SGHAT, CDR2 FQNNGV, per germline. The CDR3 has 12 amino acids. The ends were cut back, 0 bases at V and 7 bases at J, with 6 bases in the middle. DNA of the CDR3: TGTGCCAGCAGCTTAGAGGGGGCGACCCAGTACTTC. It codes for CASSLEGATQYF.